This T cell receptor beta chain is from a study of T cells in Graves' hyperthyroidism and ophthalmopathy. The overall study: At the time of initial diagnosis and before any treatment, peripheral blood was collected.

TCR beta CDR3 regions were amplified from RNA transcripts. Carried out on the TCR CDR3, a first-round RT-PCR used the HTBI primer set. TCRdb used MiXCR to reprocess the multiplex PCR reads, holding one entry per CDR3 protein. This sample has 540,000 or so distinct CDR3 sequences; approximately 14% occur once, and the top ten carry less than 9.5%. Each patient was aged 18 to 65 and had newly diagnosed hyperthyroidism of under 2 months' duration. Worth noting for this clonotype: At one boundary the junction diverges from the germline segment, which might be a read error.

This TCR was recovered from a woman in her thirties with Graves' hyperthyroidism. The sample was blood.

The CDR3 coding sequence is TGTGCCTGGAGTATCCGGACAGCAACTTACGGGCAGTACTTC. As protein: CAWSIRTATYGQYF. This sequence joins TRBV30 and TRBJ2-7, with D possibly TRBD1 on 6 matching bases. The CDR3 covers 14 residues. CDR1 is GTSNPN, CDR2 SVGIG, per germline (reference sequence).